A single sample gave rise to the 25 T cell receptor delta chains below, sequenced in a study of gamma-delta T cells after stem cell transplantation. TCRdb called clones anew from the RT-PCR reads with CATT. Among approximately 1,000 delta-chain clones listed, about 4% were seen once. The material sequenced was gamma-delta T cells. These receptors were collected from a human donor. It is not recorded whose cells these are; they may come from a transplant donor.

In the case of this clone: Just one base apart from a much larger clone, this may be a read error. V usage is TRDV2 and J usage is TRDJ3; 8 bases agree with TRDD3. Germline-derived CDR1 and CDR2 are GEAIGNYY and EKD. V gave up 1 base and J gave up 1 base; unmatched junction bases: 8. The CDR3 totals 19 residues. Here the CDR3 reads CACDTTGGQPSWDTRQMFF. In DNA form, the CDR3 reads TGTGCCTGTGACACAACTGGGGGCCAACCATCCTGGGACACCCGACAGATGTTTTTC.

This clone is classed as hyperexpanded. Other DNA variants within this sample encode the same CDR3. The chain is built from TRDV2 and TRDJ1; 11 nucleotides agree with TRDD3. The CDR3 has 17 amino acids. Germline V lookup: CDR1 GEAIGNYY, CDR2 EKD. Trimming took 1 base from V and 0 from J; bases not matched to a gene: 6. The CDR3 reads CACDTLGDKRDTDKLIF. In nucleotides, the CDR3 is TGTGCCTGTGACACACTGGGGGATAAACGGGACACCGATAAACTCATCTTT.

This clone is medium-sized (0.01 to 0.1%) by share. A read error likely explains this, since a far larger clone differs by one base. Distinct nucleotide sequences in the sample also encode this CDR3. The rearrangement links TRDV2 to TRDJ1, with TRDD3 as a possible D gene (5 bases). CDR1 is GEAIGNYY, CDR2 EKD, per germline. CDR3 length: 14 residues. This CDR3 reads CACDTVGNTDKLIF. In nucleotides, the CDR3 is TGTGCCTGCGACACCGTGGGGAACACCGATAAACTCATCTTT.

Of note for this clone: Given a far larger clone just one base away, this is likely a sequencing read error. Other nucleotide sequences from this sample produce the same CDR3. The V and J genes are TRDV2 and TRDJ3; weak D call: TRDD3 (5 bases). This CDR3 has 18 amino acids. V lost 0 bases, J lost 4 bases, and 15 bases lay in between. CDR1 and CDR2 from the germline V gene are GEAIGNYY and EKD. The CDR3 sequence: CACDTAGTHSWDTRQMFF. The CDR3 bases are TGTGCCTGTGACACCGCTGGGACCCACTCTTGGGACACCCGACAGATGTTTTTC.

In this sample, this clone turned up a few times. This likely stems from a read error, as it lies one base from a far larger clone. Distinct nucleotide sequences in the sample also encode this CDR3. The chain employs TRDV2 and TRDJ3; 10 bases align to TRDD3. V lost 3 bases and J lost 0; bases outside the gene matches: 13. CDR3 length equals 21 residues. Germline V gene sequence: CDR1 GEAIGNYY, CDR2 EKD. DNA of the CDR3: TGTGCCTGTGACCCCGCGGAGGCCGGGGGATACGGCTCCTGGGACACCCGACAGATGTTTTTC. Its translation: CACDPAEAGGYGSWDTRQMFF.

Notes on this clone: A read error likely explains this, since a far larger clone differs by one base. The CDR3 bases are TGTGCCTGTGACACTACTGGGGGAGACTCCTGGGACACCCGACAGATGTTTTTC. Amino acid sequence: CACDTTGGDSWDTRQMFF. This chain connects TRDV2 to TRDJ3, with 9 bases that match TRDD3. Germline CDR1 is GEAIGNYY and CDR2 is EKD. The ends lost 1 base at V and 0 bases at J; junction bases unmatched: 3. The CDR3 has 18 amino acids.

The chain employs TRDV2 and TRDJ3; 8 bases align to TRDD3. This CDR3 is 19 amino acids long. V trimming: 1 base; J trimming: 0 bases; junction bases outside the gene matches: 7. Germline V gives CDR1 GEAIGNYY, CDR2 EKD. Written as DNA, the CDR3 is TGTGCCTGTGACACTGGGGGATCCCGAATCTCCTGGGACACCCGACAGATGTTTTTC. This gives the protein CACDTGGSRISWDTRQMFF.

Note on this clone: TCRdb's entry gives the protein of a much larger clone, which mismatches this DNA's translation at residue 4, likely from a read error; the protein reported here is translated from the DNA. DNA of the CDR3: TGTGCCTGTGGCACCGTGGTGGGGGATACGCCAAAGAAACTCATCTTT. Translated, it gives CACGTVVGDTPKKLIF. The chain combines TRDV2 with TRDJ1; 11 bases map to TRDD3. This CDR3 has 16 residues. Germline lookup yields CDR1 GEAIGNYY and CDR2 EKD.

In its sample, this clone was seen a few times. This DNA translates differently at residue 3 from the TCRdb protein, which is that of a much larger clone; a read error is likely, and the protein shown is the DNA's own translation. This chain's CDR3 is CAYDTGGYRSSWDTRQMFF. The DNA of the CDR3 is TGTGCCTATGACACTGGGGGATACCGAAGCTCCTGGGACACCCGACAGATGTTTTTC. The chain joins TRDV2 to TRDJ3, with 12 bases that match TRDD3. CDR1 and CDR2 (germline): GEAIGNYY, EKD. The CDR3 loop spans 19 amino acids.

Comments on this clone: This may come from a read error, since a much larger clone is one base off. The chain combines TRDV2 with TRDJ2, with 8 bases that match TRDD3. Losses at the gene ends were 4 bases for V and 0 bases for J; bases not matched to a gene: 3. This CDR3 comprises 15 residues. Germline V lookup: CDR1 GEAIGNYY, CDR2 EKD. CDR3 residues: CACELLGALTAQLFF. In DNA form, the CDR3 reads TGTGCCTGTGAACTACTGGGGGCTTTGACAGCACAACTCTTCTTT.

This clone has just a few counts. TCRdb has a much larger clone's protein, which differs at residue 4 from the translation of this DNA, likely because of a read error; what is shown is the protein translated from the DNA. This sequence joins TRDV2 and TRDJ1, with 7 bases lining up with TRDD3. CDR1 is GEAIGNYY, CDR2 EKD, per germline. V was pared by 5 bases and J by 0 bases, with 8 bases of the junction left unmatched. The CDR3 contains 15 residues. CDR3 sequence reads: CACGPTGADTDKLIF. The CDR3 DNA reads as TGTGCCTGTGGCCCTACTGGGGCCGACACCGATAAACTCATCTTT.

As for this clone: A far bigger clonotype differs at one base, so this is likely a read error. The same CDR3 can be traced to other DNA sequences in this sample. CDR3 sequence reads: CACDAVLGDTRTDKLIF. Written as DNA, the CDR3 is TGTGCCTGTGACGCCGTACTGGGGGATACGCGAACCGATAAGCTCATCTTT. The genes are TRDV2 and TRDJ1; 13 bases match TRDD3. This CDR3 contains 17 residues. CDR1 and CDR2 (germline): GEAIGNYY, EKD.

This clone was counted only a few times. The TCRdb record carries a much larger clone's protein, which differs from this DNA's translation at residue 6; a read error is the likely cause, and the protein listed here is the DNA translation. The CDR3 here is CACDTGSFLKAGGITDKLIF. Here the CDR3 DNA reads TGTGCCTGTGACACCGGTTCTTTCCTAAAGGCTGGGGGGATCACCGATAAACTCATCTTT. The chain joins TRDV2 to TRDJ1; possible D gene TRDD3, 7 bases. Germline lookup yields CDR1 GEAIGNYY and CDR2 EKD. This CDR3 is 20 amino acids long. Trimming cost V 0 bases and J 1 base, with 26 bases left between them.

This clone was counted a few times. Given a far larger clone just one base away, this is likely a sequencing read error. This sample includes further DNA sequences coding for the same CDR3. This chain connects TRDV2 to TRDJ1, with 9 nucleotides matching TRDD3. Germline V gives CDR1 GEAIGNYY, CDR2 EKD. This CDR3 contains 18 residues. The CDR3 DNA reads TGTGCCTGTGACCCCGTTAAATCTGGGGATACGGCCACCGATAAACTCATATTT. Encoded protein: CACDPVKSGDTATDKLIF.

Only a few counts were recorded for this clone. The chain links TRDV2 to TRDJ3; 13 bases match TRDD3. V was pared by 0 bases and J by 7 bases, with 11 bases of the junction left unmatched. Germline-derived CDR1 and CDR2 are GEAIGNYY and EKD. The CDR3 runs 20 residues. The CDR3 DNA is TGTGCCTGTGACACCGTCGGACTGGGGGATACGCATAAAGACACCCGACAGATGTTTTTC. Translated: CACDTVGLGDTHKDTRQMFF.

Within the sample, this clone is medium-sized. Given a far larger clone just one base away, this is likely a sequencing read error. The J gene is TRDJ3, the V gene TRDV2; 12 bases match TRDD3. Germline values: CDR1 GEAIGNYY, CDR2 EKD. This CDR3 spans 21 amino acids. DNA of the CDR3: TGTGCCGGTGACCCCGCGGAGGCTGGGGGATACGGCTCCTGGGACACCCGACAGATGTTTTTC. This codes for CAGDPAEAGGYGSWDTRQMFF.

This clone has just a few counts. TCRdb records a much larger clone's protein for this DNA, with a difference at residue 4 that likely arises from a read error; the protein given is the translation of the DNA. The chain couples TRDV2 to TRDJ3, with TRDD3 identical over 12 bases. Trimming removed 6 bases from V and 7 bases from J; junction bases left unmatched: 18. The CDR3 totals 20 residues. Germline V gene lookup returns CDR1 GEAIGNYY and CDR2 EKD. CDR3 amino acids: CACITADLGDTHKDTRQMFF. In DNA, the CDR3 is TGTGCCTGTATCACCGCAGACCTGGGGGATACGCATAAAGACACCCGACAGATGTTTTTC.

This clone was seen more than once but under ten times. TCRdb pairs this DNA with a much larger clone's protein that differs at residue 12, likely a read error; the protein shown was translated from the DNA. This sequence joins TRDV2 and TRDJ1; 10 bases are shared with TRDD3. The CDR3 consists of 17 residues. V shed 3 bases and J 6 bases; nucleotides not matched to a gene: 15. Germline CDR1 reads GEAIGNYY; CDR2 reads EKD. Here the CDR3 DNA reads TGTGCCTGTGACGCCTTACTGGGGGATTCTGGACTATATAAACTCATCTTT. Translation gives CACDALLGDSGLYKLIF.

This clone is large (0.1 to 1%). Given a much more abundant clone one base away, this may be a read error. Other nucleotide sequences from this sample produce the same CDR3. This chain links TRDV2 with TRDJ1; TRDD3 agrees at 8 bases. The germline gives CDR1 GEAIGNYY, CDR2 EKD. The CDR3 contains 20 residues. The junction had 27 bases not matched to a gene; V was cut back by 0 bases and J by 10 bases. This chain's CDR3 is CACDTLSGGPPREHFHTLIF. CDR3 DNA sequence: TGTGCCTGTGACACCCTCTCTGGGGGACCCCCCCGAGAACACTTCCATACACTCATCTTT.

This clone was seen a few times. It is likely a read error: a sequence one base away is far more abundant. The CDR3 nucleotides are TGTGCCTGTGACTCCTTACTGGGGGATACTGCCGATAAACTCATCTTT. Its protein is CACDSLLGDTADKLIF. The chain is built from TRDV2 and TRDJ1, with 12 positions matching TRDD3. This CDR3 has 16 amino acids. Unmatched junction bases numbered 7, after V lost 3 bases and J lost 3 bases. The V gene's germline CDR1 is GEAIGNYY and CDR2 EKD.

This clone appeared a few times. TCRdb lists the protein of a much larger clone for this DNA, which differs at residue 12, so this is likely a read error; the protein given here is translated from the DNA itself. The chain has TRDV2 and TRDJ1, with 8 bases lining up with TRDD3. This CDR3 spans 20 amino acids. The junction had 23 bases not matched to a gene; V was cut back by 0 bases and J by 6 bases. CDR1 and CDR2 (germline): GEAIGNYY, EKD. As DNA, the CDR3 is TGTGCCTGTGACACCCTCTCTGGGGGACCCCCCCAAGAACACTTCCATAAACTCATCTTT. Amino acids: CACDTLSGGPPQEHFHKLIF.

In this sample, this clone turned up a few times. The translation of this DNA and the TCRdb protein of a much larger clone differ at residue 13, probably owing to a read error; the protein shown here is translated from the DNA. This chain links TRDV2 with TRDJ1, with D perhaps TRDD3 (6 bases). Trimming took 0 bases from V and 0 from J, leaving 28 bases between them. The CDR3 length is 21 residues. The germline gives CDR1 GEAIGNYY, CDR2 EKD. Here the CDR3 DNA reads TGTGCCTGTGACACCGTAAAACCTGTAGGGGGACCAGACCTGTACACCGATAAACTCATCTTT. Translated, it gives CACDTVKPVGGPDLYTDKLIF.

In regard to this clone: TCRdb records a much larger clone's protein for this DNA, with a difference at residue 8 that likely arises from a read error; the protein given is the translation of the DNA. This chain uses TRDV2 with TRDJ1; no reliable D call. The V end lost 0 bases, the J end lost 0 bases, and 28 bases lay between the germline ends. The CDR3 spans 21 residues. CDR1 and CDR2 (germline): GEAIGNYY, EKD. This CDR3 is CACDTLPGESGWKRHTDKLIF. The DNA of the CDR3 is TGTGCCTGTGACACCCTCCCCGGTGAGAGTGGGTGGAAACGCCACACCGATAAACTCATCTTT.

The sample holds a few counts of this clone. The chain couples TRDV3 to TRDJ1, with 13 bases identical to TRDD3. The V segment lost 0 bases and the J segment 4 bases; nucleotides outside the gene matches: 14. The CDR3 sequence is 18 residues long. The germline gives CDR1 TVYSNPD, CDR2 GDNSRS (reference sequence). The CDR3 coding sequence is TGTGCCTTTAGGTTGAGTCGTACTGGGGGATACGACGGCGATAAACTCATCTTT. Its protein product is CAFRLSRTGGYDGDKLIF.

In this sample, this clone turned up a few times. With a far larger clone one base away, a read error is the likely cause. Other DNA sequences in this sample translate to the same CDR3. The chain recombines TRDV2 with TRDJ1; 8 bases are a match to TRDD3. The CDR3 consists of 17 residues. From germline, CDR1 is GEAIGNYY and CDR2 EKD. This chain's CDR3 is CACDTVGLGGNTDKLIF. The DNA of the CDR3 is TGTGCCTGTGACACCGTCGGACTGGGGGGAAACACCGATAAGCTCATCTTT.